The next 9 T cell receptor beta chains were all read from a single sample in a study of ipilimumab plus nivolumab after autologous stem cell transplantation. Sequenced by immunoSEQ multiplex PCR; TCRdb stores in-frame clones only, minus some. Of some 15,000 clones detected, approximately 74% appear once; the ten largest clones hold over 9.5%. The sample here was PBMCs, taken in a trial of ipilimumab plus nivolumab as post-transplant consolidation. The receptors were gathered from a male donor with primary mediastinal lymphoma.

The CDR3 nucleotides are TGTGCCAGCACTCGATTCGACAGCCAAGAGACCCAGTACTTC. This encodes CASTRFDSQETQYF. The genes are TRBV13 and TRBJ2-5; TRBD1 might be the D (5 bases). The ends were cut back, 7 bases at V and 1 base at J, with 13 bases in the middle. Germline values: CDR1 PRHDT, CDR2 FYEKMQ (reference sequence). The CDR3 has 14 residues.

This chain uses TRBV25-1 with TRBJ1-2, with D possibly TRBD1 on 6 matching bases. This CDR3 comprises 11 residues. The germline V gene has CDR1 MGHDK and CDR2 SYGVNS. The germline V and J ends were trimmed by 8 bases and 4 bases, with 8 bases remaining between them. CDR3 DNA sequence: TGTGCCAGCGGGACACCCTATGGCTACACCTTC. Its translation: CASGTPYGYTF.

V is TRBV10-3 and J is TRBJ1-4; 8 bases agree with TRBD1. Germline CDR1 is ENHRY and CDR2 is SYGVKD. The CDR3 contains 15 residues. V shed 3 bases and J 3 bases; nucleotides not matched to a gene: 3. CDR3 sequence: CAISEQGVANEKLFF. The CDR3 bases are TGTGCCATCAGTGAACAGGGGGTAGCTAATGAAAAACTGTTTTTT.

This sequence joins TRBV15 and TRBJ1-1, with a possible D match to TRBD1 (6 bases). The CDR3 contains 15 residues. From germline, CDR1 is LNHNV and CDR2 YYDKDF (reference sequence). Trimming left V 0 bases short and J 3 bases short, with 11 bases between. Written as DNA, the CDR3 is TGTGCCACCAGCAGAGATCGGGGGCCCTACACTGAAGCTTTCTTT. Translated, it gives CATSRDRGPYTEAFF.

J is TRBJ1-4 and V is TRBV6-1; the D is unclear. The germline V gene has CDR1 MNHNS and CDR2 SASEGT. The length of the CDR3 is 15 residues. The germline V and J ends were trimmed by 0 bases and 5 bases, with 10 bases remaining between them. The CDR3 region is CASSEARQINEKLFF. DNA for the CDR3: TGTGCCAGCAGTGAAGCCCGTCAGATAAATGAAAAACTGTTTTTT.

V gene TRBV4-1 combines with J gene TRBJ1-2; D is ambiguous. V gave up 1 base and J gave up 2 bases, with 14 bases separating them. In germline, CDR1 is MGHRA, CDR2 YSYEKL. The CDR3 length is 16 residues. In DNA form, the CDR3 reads TGCGCCAGCAGCCAAGGATTGGCCAGCTCCAACTATGGCTACACCTTC. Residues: CASSQGLASSNYGYTF.

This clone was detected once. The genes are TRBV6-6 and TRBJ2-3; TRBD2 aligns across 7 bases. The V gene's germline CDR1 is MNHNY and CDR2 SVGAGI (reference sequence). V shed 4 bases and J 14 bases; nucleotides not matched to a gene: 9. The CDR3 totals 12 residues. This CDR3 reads CASSSRGMVRYF. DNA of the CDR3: TGTGCCAGCAGTTCGCGGGGGATGGTACGGTATTTT.

The CDR3 DNA reads as TGTGCCAGCAGTTCCCGGACAGGGGACTTGAACACTGAAGCTTTCTTT. It encodes CASSSRTGDLNTEAFF. The chain joins TRBV27 to TRBJ1-1; 9 bases map to TRBD1. Germline V lookup: CDR1 MNHEY, CDR2 SMNVEV (reference sequence). This CDR3 is 16 amino acids long. V shed 4 bases and J 0 bases; nucleotides not matched to a gene: 6.

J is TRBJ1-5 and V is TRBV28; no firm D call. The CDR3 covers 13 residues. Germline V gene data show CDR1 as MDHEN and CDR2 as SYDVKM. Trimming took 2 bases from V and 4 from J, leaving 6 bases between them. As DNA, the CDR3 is TGTGCCAGCAGTTTAGTGGGAAATCAGCCCCAGCATTTT. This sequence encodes CASSLVGNQPQHF.